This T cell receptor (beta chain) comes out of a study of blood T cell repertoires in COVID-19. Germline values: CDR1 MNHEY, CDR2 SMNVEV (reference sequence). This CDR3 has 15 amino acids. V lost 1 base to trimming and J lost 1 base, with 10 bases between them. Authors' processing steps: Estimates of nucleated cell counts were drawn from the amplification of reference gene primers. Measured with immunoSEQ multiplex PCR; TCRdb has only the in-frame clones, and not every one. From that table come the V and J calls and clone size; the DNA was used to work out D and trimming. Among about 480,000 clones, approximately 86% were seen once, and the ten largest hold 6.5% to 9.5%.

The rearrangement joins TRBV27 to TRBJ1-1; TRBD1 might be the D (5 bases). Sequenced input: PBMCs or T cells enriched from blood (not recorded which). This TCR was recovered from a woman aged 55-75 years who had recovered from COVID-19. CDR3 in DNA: TGTGCCAGCAGTTTATGGGGGGTAGGGAACACTGAAGCTTTCTTT. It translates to CASSLWGVGNTEAFF.